This record concerns one T cell receptor beta chain sequence. Assay used: immunoSEQ multiplex PCR; TCRdb lists only in-frame clones, some missing. The sample records about 380,000 clones, roughly 87% being singletons. This CDR3 has 16 residues. The J segment lost 2 bases and the V segment lost 5 bases, leaving 10 bases of the junction unmatched. CDR1 and CDR2 (germline): SGHTA, FQGTGA. The data stem from a study of blood T cell repertoires in COVID-19. The clonotype was recovered from a woman in her twenties or thirties who had recovered from COVID-19. Sample: PBMCs or T cells enriched from blood (not recorded which). The V gene is TRBV7-3, the J gene TRBJ1-1, with 8 bases matching TRBD1. CDR3 DNA: TGTGCCAGCAGCAGACGACAGGGGCCCCATAACACTGAAGCTTTCTTT. This codes for CASSRRQGPHNTEAFF.